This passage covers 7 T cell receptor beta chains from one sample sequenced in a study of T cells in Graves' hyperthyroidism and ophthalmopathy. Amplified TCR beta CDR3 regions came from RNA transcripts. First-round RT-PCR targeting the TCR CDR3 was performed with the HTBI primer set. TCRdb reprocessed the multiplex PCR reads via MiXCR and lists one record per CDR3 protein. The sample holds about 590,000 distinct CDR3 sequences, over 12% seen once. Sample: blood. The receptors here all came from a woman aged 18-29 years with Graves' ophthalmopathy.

CDR3 region: CAWSRGGQETQYF. CDR3 DNA: TGTGCCTGGAGTAGGGGGGGGCAAGAGACCCAGTACTTC. V and J are TRBV30 and TRBJ2-5; D is possibly TRBD2 (7 bases). There are 13 residues in the CDR3. The germline gives CDR1 GTSNPN, CDR2 SVGIG (reference sequence). The V gene lost 2 bases and the J gene lost 2 bases, with 9 bases spanning the gap.

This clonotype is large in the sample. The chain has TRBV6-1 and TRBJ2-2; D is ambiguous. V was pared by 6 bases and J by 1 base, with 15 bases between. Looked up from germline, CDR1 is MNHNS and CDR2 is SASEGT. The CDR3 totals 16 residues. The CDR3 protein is CASSLSIGMNTGELFF. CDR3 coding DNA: TGTGCCAGCAGCCTAAGTATAGGGATGAACACCGGGGAGCTGTTTTTT.

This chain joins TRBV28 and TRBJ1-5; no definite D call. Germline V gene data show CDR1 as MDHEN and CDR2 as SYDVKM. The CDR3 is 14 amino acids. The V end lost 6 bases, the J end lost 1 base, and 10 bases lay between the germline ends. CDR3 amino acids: CASSRGISNQPQHF. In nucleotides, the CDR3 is TGTGCCAGCAGCCGAGGCATCAGCAATCAGCCCCAGCATTTT. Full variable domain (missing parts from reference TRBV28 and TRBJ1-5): DVKVTQSSRYLVKRTGEKVFLECVQDMDHENMFWYRQDPGLGLRLIYFSYDVKMKEKGDIPEGYSVSREKKERFSLILESASTNQTSMYLCASSRGISNQPQHFGDGTRLSIL.

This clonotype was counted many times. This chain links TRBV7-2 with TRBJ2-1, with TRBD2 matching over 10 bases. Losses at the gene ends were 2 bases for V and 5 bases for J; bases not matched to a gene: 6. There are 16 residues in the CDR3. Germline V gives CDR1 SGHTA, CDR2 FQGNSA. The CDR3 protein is CASSLFPSGRNNEQFF. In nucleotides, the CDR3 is TGTGCCAGCAGCTTATTTCCTAGCGGGAGAAACAATGAGCAGTTCTTC.

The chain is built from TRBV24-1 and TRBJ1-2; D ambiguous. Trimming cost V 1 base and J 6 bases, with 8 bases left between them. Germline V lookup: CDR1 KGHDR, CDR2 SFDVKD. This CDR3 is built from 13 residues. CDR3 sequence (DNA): TGTGCCACCAGTGATTTCCTCGGGGATGGCTACACCTTC. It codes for CATSDFLGDGYTF.

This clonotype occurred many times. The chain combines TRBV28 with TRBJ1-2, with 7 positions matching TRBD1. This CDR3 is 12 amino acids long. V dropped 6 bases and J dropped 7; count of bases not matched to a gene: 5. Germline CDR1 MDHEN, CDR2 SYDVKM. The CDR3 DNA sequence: TGTGCCAGCAGATTTCAGGGGGTTGGCTACACCTTC. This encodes CASRFQGVGYTF.

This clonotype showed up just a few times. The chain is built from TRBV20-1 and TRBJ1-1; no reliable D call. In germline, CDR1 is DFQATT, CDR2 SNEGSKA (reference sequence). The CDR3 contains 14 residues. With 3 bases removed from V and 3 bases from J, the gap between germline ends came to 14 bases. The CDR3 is CSARPGQADTEAFF. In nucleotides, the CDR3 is TGCAGTGCTAGGCCCGGGCAGGCGGACACTGAAGCTTTCTTT.